A single sample gave rise to the 21 T cell receptor beta chains below, sequenced in a study of OX40 agonist ivuxolimab in advanced cancers. Assay used: immunoSEQ multiplex PCR; TCRdb lists only in-frame clones, some missing. The data show about 82,000 clones, roughly 91% seen once. Sequencing was performed on CD4+ or CD8+ T cells sorted from blood, taken in a trial of the OX40 agonist ivuxolimab. Source of these receptors: an adult with an advanced solid tumor such as melanoma, head and neck, liver or kidney cancer.

A few counts support this clone. One end of the junction is discordant with germline, which a read error may explain. The rearrangement links TRBV5-1 to TRBJ2-5, with TRBD1 identical over 7 bases. The germline gives CDR1 SGHRS, CDR2 YFSETQ. This CDR3 comprises 12 residues. The CDR3 nucleotides are TGCGCCAGCAGCTTGGCCCCGGGGACAGTAGACTTC. Translation gives CASSLAPGTVDF.

DNA of the CDR3: TGTGCCAGCAGTTTAATCGGGAAAGAAGCTTTCTTT. Translation gives CASSLIGKEAFF. The chain carries TRBV28 and TRBJ1-1; unclear D gene. The ends were cut back, 2 bases at V and 8 bases at J, with 9 bases in the middle. The length of the CDR3 is 12 residues. The germline gives CDR1 MDHEN, CDR2 SYDVKM.

The V and J genes are TRBV2 and TRBJ2-2, with 7 bases that match TRBD1. This CDR3 is built from 13 residues. From germline, CDR1 is SNHLY and CDR2 FYNNEI. The trim removed 7 bases at V and 4 bases at J, leaving 3 bases unmatched. CDR3 nucleotide sequence: TGTGCCAGCAAAGGACAGGCCACCGGGGAGCTGTTTTTT. Residues: CASKGQATGELFF. Drawing the rest from reference TRBV2 and TRBJ2-2, the complete variable domain is EPEVTQTPSHQVTQMGQEVILRCVPISNHLYFYWYRQILGQKVEFLVSFYNNEISEKSEIFDDQFSVERPDGSNFTLKIRSTKLEDSAMYFCASKGQATGELFFGEGSRLTVL.

The chain is built from TRBV5-4 and TRBJ2-1, with 8 nucleotides matching TRBD2. V lost 4 bases, J lost 7 bases, and 13 bases stayed unmatched. The CDR3 has 16 amino acids. The germline V gene has CDR1 SGHNT and CDR2 YYREEE (reference sequence). The CDR3 coding sequence is TGTGCCAGCAGCGGGGGGGGTAGCGGGAAGCAGAATGAGCAGTTCTTC. Its protein is CASSGGGSGKQNEQFF.

V gene TRBV6-6 combines with J gene TRBJ1-2, with TRBD1 as a possible D gene (5 bases). V was cut by 0 bases and J by 6 bases, with 11 bases left in between. The CDR3 is 14 amino acids. Per germline, CDR1 MNHNY and CDR2 SVGAGI (reference sequence). The CDR3 reads CASSYSGRDNGYTF. The CDR3 bases are TGTGCCAGCAGTTACTCGGGCAGGGATAATGGCTACACCTTC.

This sequence joins TRBV2 and TRBJ2-5; 13 nucleotides align to TRBD2. The CDR3 runs 17 residues. From germline, CDR1 is SNHLY and CDR2 FYNNEI. V was clipped by 4 bases and J by 5 bases; unmatched bases: 10. Here the CDR3 reads CASSALAGGTIGETQYF. CDR3 DNA: TGTGCCAGCAGTGCACTAGCGGGAGGGACAATAGGGGAGACCCAGTACTTC.

This chain joins TRBV5-4 and TRBJ2-7; D perhaps matches TRBD2 (6 bases). Germline-derived CDR1 and CDR2 are SGHNT and YYREEE (reference sequence). The V end lost 0 bases, the J end lost 2 bases, and 15 bases lay between the germline ends. The CDR3 spans 16 residues. CDR3 sequence reads: CASSLAGGTVTYEQYF. The CDR3 bases are TGTGCCAGCAGCTTGGCCGGCGGGACCGTAACCTACGAGCAGTACTTC.

The chain recombines TRBV28 with TRBJ1-2; no definite D call. With 1 base removed from V and 0 bases from J, the gap between germline ends came to 9 bases. CDR1 and CDR2 (germline): MDHEN, SYDVKM. The CDR3 consists of 15 residues. CDR3 sequence reads: CASSLFRSTNYGYTF. Written as DNA, the CDR3 is TGTGCCAGCAGTTTATTCCGGTCTACTAACTATGGCTACACCTTC.

The V gene is TRBV19, the J gene TRBJ2-1; no clear D. Germline V gene data show CDR1 as LNHDA and CDR2 as SQIVND (reference sequence). The CDR3 is 13 amino acids. Trimming pared 6 bases from V and 6 bases from J, leaving 12 bases between. In DNA form, the CDR3 reads TGTGCCAGTAGCCCTTACGTTTCCAATGAGCAGTTCTTC. It codes for CASSPYVSNEQFF.

The chain is built from TRBV25-1 and TRBJ2-2; 10 bases align to TRBD1. The ends lost 3 bases at V and 0 bases at J; junction bases unmatched: 7. This CDR3 is 18 amino acids long. Germline-derived CDR1 and CDR2 are MGHDK and SYGVNS. In DNA, the CDR3 is TGTGCCAGCAGTGATCCCCCGGGACAGGGGACGAACACCGGGGAGCTGTTTTTT. It is translated as CASSDPPGQGTNTGELFF.

The genes are TRBV2 and TRBJ2-3; the match to TRBD2 covers 13 bases. The V and J ends lost 4 bases and 6 bases, in that order; junction bases with no gene match: 10. Germline V gene sequence: CDR1 SNHLY, CDR2 FYNNEI. The CDR3 spans 17 residues. The DNA of the CDR3 is TGTGCCAGCAGTGGTTTCACTAGCGGGAGGGAAGAGGATACGCAGTATTTT. Translating it yields CASSGFTSGREEDTQYF.

V gene TRBV6-5 combines with J gene TRBJ2-7; 7 bases are a match to TRBD1. With V trimmed by 6 bases and J by 3 bases, 8 bases remained unmatched. Per the germline V gene, CDR1 is MNHEY and CDR2 is SVGAGI. The CDR3 has 14 amino acids. As DNA, the CDR3 is TGTGCCAGCAGGCCCGGGACAGATAACTACGAGCAGTACTTC. Its translation is CASRPGTDNYEQYF.

The CDR3 protein is CASSSPQGFEQFF. The CDR3 nucleotides are TGTGCCAGCAGTTCCCCTCAGGGGTTCGAGCAGTTCTTC. V and J are TRBV2 and TRBJ2-1; weak D call: TRBD1 (6 bases). Trimming removed 5 bases from V and 10 bases from J, with 15 bases in between. The CDR3 sequence is 13 residues long. CDR1 and CDR2 (germline): SNHLY, FYNNEI.

This chain uses TRBV5-1 with TRBJ1-5, with TRBD1 matching 9 bases. V shed 0 bases and J 4 bases; nucleotides not matched to a gene: 2. The CDR3 is 15 residues long. The germline gives CDR1 SGHRS, CDR2 YFSETQ. The CDR3 coding sequence is TGCGCCAGCAGCTTGGGGACAGGGGAGAATCAGCCCCAGCATTTT. It is translated as CASSLGTGENQPQHF.

The genes are TRBV4-2 and TRBJ2-1, with D maybe TRBD1 (5 bases). This CDR3 spans 16 amino acids. V lost 0 bases and J 0 bases, leaving 9 bases between the germline ends. Germline CDR1 is LGHNA and CDR2 is YNFKEQ. DNA of the CDR3: TGTGCCAGCAGCCAAGATCTTCAGGGCTCCTACAATGAGCAGTTCTTC. Protein: CASSQDLQGSYNEQFF.

This clone was counted a single time. This rearrangement joins TRBV2 to TRBJ2-1; the match to TRBD2 covers 12 bases. Per the germline V gene, CDR1 is SNHLY and CDR2 is FYNNEI. J gave up 9 bases and V 7 bases, and 19 bases lay outside the gene matches. The CDR3 has 18 amino acids. In DNA form, the CDR3 reads TGTGCCAGCACAGAATCAAATCTAGCGGGAGGGCCCAGGGTTGAGCAGTTCTTC. Encoded protein: CASTESNLAGGPRVEQFF.

The rearrangement joins TRBV5-8 to TRBJ2-3, with 12 bases lining up with TRBD2. The germline gives CDR1 SGHTS, CDR2 YDEGEE. The CDR3 runs 16 residues. Germline trimming cut 1 base from V and 6 bases from J; bases unmatched to any gene: 6. Here the CDR3 reads CASSLLAGGPADTQYF. The CDR3, as DNA: TGTGCCAGCAGCTTGCTAGCGGGAGGGCCGGCGGATACGCAGTATTTT.

The V and J genes are TRBV2 and TRBJ2-2; D gene unclear. The germline V gene has CDR1 SNHLY and CDR2 FYNNEI. The CDR3 length is 11 residues. V dropped 8 bases and J dropped 8 bases, with 9 bases sitting between them. Here the CDR3 reads CASRSMGELFF. DNA for the CDR3: TGTGCCAGCCGGTCCATGGGGGAGCTGTTTTTT.

The chain recombines TRBV30 with TRBJ1-5; D uncertain. This CDR3 has 13 residues. Germline CDR1 and CDR2: GTSNPN and SVGIG (reference sequence). Between the trimmed V and J ends, which lost 3 bases and 1 base, there was a span of 7 bases. The CDR3 reads CAWSAQSNQPQHF. CDR3 coding DNA: TGTGCCTGGAGCGCACAAAGCAATCAGCCCCAGCATTTT.

V and J are TRBV6-1 and TRBJ1-2; 8 bases align to TRBD1. V trimming: 5 bases; J trimming: 7 bases; junction bases outside the gene matches: 9. Per germline, CDR1 MNHNS and CDR2 SASEGT. The CDR3 is 14 residues long. This CDR3 is CASSWTGNKGGYTF. CDR3 in DNA: TGTGCCAGCAGTTGGACAGGGAATAAGGGTGGCTACACCTTC.

The chain is built from TRBV2 and TRBJ2-5, with 13 nucleotides matching TRBD2. V dropped 8 bases and J dropped 4; count of bases not matched to a gene: 7. CDR3 length: 15 residues. CDR1 and CDR2 (germline): SNHLY, FYNNEI. In nucleotides, the CDR3 is TGTGCCAGCTCCGGACTAGCGGGAGTTATAGAGACCCAGTACTTC. This encodes CASSGLAGVIETQYF.